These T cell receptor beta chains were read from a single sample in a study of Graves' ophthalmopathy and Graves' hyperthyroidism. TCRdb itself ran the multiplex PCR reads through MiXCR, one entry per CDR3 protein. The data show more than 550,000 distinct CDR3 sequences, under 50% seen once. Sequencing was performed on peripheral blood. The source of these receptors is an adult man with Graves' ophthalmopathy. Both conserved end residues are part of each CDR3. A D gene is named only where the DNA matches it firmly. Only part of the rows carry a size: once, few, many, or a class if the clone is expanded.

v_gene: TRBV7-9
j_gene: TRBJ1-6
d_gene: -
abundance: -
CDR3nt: TGTGCCAGCAGCCAAGATGTTCAGGGGTCGGACTATAATTCACCCCTCCACTTT
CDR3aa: CASSQDVQGSDYNSPLHF

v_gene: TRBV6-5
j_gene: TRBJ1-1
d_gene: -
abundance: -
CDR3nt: TGTGGCAGCAGTTACTCGGACGGTAACACTGAAGCTTTCTTT
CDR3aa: CGSSYSDGNTEAFF

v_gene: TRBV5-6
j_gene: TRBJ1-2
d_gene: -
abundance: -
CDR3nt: TGTACCAGTAGCTATGGACAGAAGGTGTATGGCTACACCTTC
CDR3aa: CTSSYGQKVYGYTF

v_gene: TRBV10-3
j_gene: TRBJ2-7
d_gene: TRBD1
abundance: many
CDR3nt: TGTGCCATCAGTTCCGGGACAGGGCCTTCCTACGAGCAGTACTTC
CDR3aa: CAISSGTGPSYEQYF

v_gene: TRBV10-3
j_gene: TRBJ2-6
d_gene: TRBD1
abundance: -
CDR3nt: TGTGCCATCAGTGGCCGACAGGGGGCTGGGGCCAACGTCCTGACTTTC
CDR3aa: CAISGRQGAGANVLTF

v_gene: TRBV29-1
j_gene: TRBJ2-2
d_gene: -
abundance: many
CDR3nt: TGCAGCGTCCTAGGAAACACCGGGGAGCTGTTTTTT
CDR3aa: CSVLGNTGELFF

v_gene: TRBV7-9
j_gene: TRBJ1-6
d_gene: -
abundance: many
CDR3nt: TGTGCCAGCAGCACCGGGACGGGCGCTTCACCCCTCCACTTT
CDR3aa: CASSTGTGASPLHF

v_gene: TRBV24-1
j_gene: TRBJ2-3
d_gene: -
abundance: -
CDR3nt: TGTGCCACCAGTGATTGGCGGACTGGTGATACGCAGTATTTT
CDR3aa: CATSDWRTGDTQYF

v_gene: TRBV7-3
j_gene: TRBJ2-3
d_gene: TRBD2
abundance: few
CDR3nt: TGTGCCAGCAGCTCCGGGACTAGCGGCCTTGATACGCAGTATTTT
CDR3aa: CASSSGTSGLDTQYF

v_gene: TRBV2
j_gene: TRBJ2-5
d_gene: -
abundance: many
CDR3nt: TGTGCCAGCAGTGAAGATGGCGGGCCCCTCTTCGGAGAGACCCAGTACTTC
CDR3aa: CASSEDGGPLFGETQYF

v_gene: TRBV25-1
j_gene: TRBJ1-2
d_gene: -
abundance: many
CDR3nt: TGTGCCAGCAGTGCTGGCGGTCCTGGGTATGGCTACACCTTC
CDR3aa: CASSAGGPGYGYTF

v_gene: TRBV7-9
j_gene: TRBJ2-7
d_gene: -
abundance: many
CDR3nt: TGTGCCAGCAGCTTAGATAGCGAGCAGTACTTC
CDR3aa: CASSLDSEQYF

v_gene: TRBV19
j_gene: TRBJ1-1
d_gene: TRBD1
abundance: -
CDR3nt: TGCGCCAGTAGCCCGGGACAGGGCCCTAAAGCTTTCTTT
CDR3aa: CASSPGQGPKAFF

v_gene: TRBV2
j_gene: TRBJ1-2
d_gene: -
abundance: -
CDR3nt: TGTGCCAGCAATAAAGACACCTATGGCTACACCTTC
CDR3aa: CASNKDTYGYTF